The rows below give T cell receptor beta chains drawn from one sample of a study of human T cells and chemical hapten exposure. MiXCR, run by TCRdb on the RACE reads, gives a single entry per CDR3 protein. This sample carries more than 150,000 distinct CDR3 sequences, about 15% of them seen once, and the ten largest clones take 1.7%. The sequences come from whole blood, collected in connection with sensitization to the hapten diphenylcyclopropenone (DPC). These receptors came from a woman in her twenties or thirties with alopecia areata. Some clones in this sample may be carry-over from other donors' samples. The CDR3 runs from the conserved cysteine through the conserved F or W. A D gene is named only where the DNA matches it firmly. Part of the rows lack a size; the others show once, few, many or a class for expanded clones.

CDR3aa,CDR3nt,d_gene,v_gene,abundance,j_gene,len
CASRPSWQGNTEAFF,TGTGCCAGCAGACCCTCTTGGCAGGGGAACACTGAAGCTTTCTTT,-,TRBV5-5,few,TRBJ1-1,15
CASSTQGGNQPQHF,TGTGCCAGCAGCACCCAGGGGGGCAATCAGCCCCAGCATTTT,TRBD1,TRBV7-2,few,TRBJ1-5,14
CASSFQGAETQYF,TGTGCCAGCAGCTTTCAGGGGGCCGAGACCCAGTACTTC,TRBD1,TRBV5-8,-,TRBJ2-5,13
CASLFDRGNYEQYF,TGTGCCAGCTTATTCGACAGGGGGAACTACGAGCAGTACTTC,TRBD1,TRBV2,-,TRBJ2-7,14
CSARDTGTINGYTF,TGCAGTGCTAGAGATACGGGAACGATTAATGGCTACACCTTC,-,TRBV20-1,-,TRBJ1-2,14
CASSFRQGTDTQYF,TGCGCCAGCAGCTTCCGACAGGGCACAGATACGCAGTATTTT,-,TRBV4-3,-,TRBJ2-3,14
CSVNGQGNYGYTF,TGCAGCGTTAATGGACAGGGAAACTATGGCTACACCTTC,TRBD1,TRBV29-1,-,TRBJ1-2,13
CASRQAVGTGELFF,TGTGCCAGCAGACAGGCTGTGGGCACCGGGGAGCTGTTTTTT,-,TRBV7-3,-,TRBJ2-2,14
CASSQLGQGGYGYTF,TGTGCCAGCAGTCAACTAGGACAGGGTGGCTATGGCTACACCTTC,TRBD1,TRBV27,-,TRBJ1-2,15
CASSFRAVDTQYF,TGTGCCAGCAGTTTTCGCGCGGTAGATACGCAGTATTTT,-,TRBV27,few,TRBJ2-3,13
CSVDLLGLGNEQFF,TGCAGCGTTGATCTACTCGGATTAGGCAATGAGCAGTTCTTC,-,TRBV29-1,few,TRBJ2-1,14
CASSQPGQNYEQYF,TGTGCCAGCAGCCAACCGGGACAGAATTACGAGCAGTACTTC,TRBD1,TRBV3-1,-,TRBJ2-7,14
CASSKTTSGLSTDTQYF,TGTGCCAGCAGCAAGACGACTAGCGGGCTCAGCACAGATACGCAGTATTTT,TRBD2,TRBV7-9,-,TRBJ2-3,17
CASSWDTPDVEETQYF,TGTGCCAGCAGTTGGGACACTCCTGATGTCGAAGAGACCCAGTACTTC,-,TRBV7-6,-,TRBJ2-5,16
CATSRSTSGAGYTF,TGTGCCACCAGCAGATCAACGTCGGGTGCTGGCTACACCTTC,-,TRBV15,-,TRBJ1-2,14
CSVRGSASWSYEQYF,TGCAGCGTTCGTGGCTCGGCTAGTTGGTCCTACGAGCAGTACTTC,-,TRBV29-1,once,TRBJ2-7,15
CASSPRWTTTTDTQYF,TGTGCCAGCAGCCCGCGATGGACAACGACCACAGATACGCAGTATTTT,-,TRBV7-8,few,TRBJ2-3,16
CASSRTGANYGYTF,TGTGCCAGCAGCCGGACAGGGGCTAACTATGGCTACACCTTC,TRBD1,TRBV2,many,TRBJ1-2,14